Presented here are 7 T cell receptor beta chains from one specimen sequenced in a study of shared T cell receptors in the human thymus. The repertoire was sequenced with immunoSEQ multiplex PCR; TCRdb's copy has only in-frame clones and lacks some. The table lists about 660,000 clones, around 87% of them singletons. The sample was also linked to a second study, of human thymus T cells.

The sample was thymocytes. The receptors shown here come from a boy under two years old with a congenital heart defect.

The chain combines TRBV6-1 with TRBJ2-3, with D unresolved. Looked up from germline, CDR1 is MNHNS and CDR2 is SASEGT. The CDR3 sequence is 14 residues long. Trimming pared 3 bases from V and 5 bases from J, leaving 12 bases between. The CDR3 here is CASSERLLVDTQYF. Here the CDR3 DNA reads TGTGCCAGCAGTGAGAGGTTGTTGGTAGATACGCAGTATTTT.

This clone was counted a few times. The chain carries TRBV7-9 and TRBJ2-3, with 8 nucleotides matching TRBD2. The V and J ends lost 5 bases and 2 bases, in that order; junction bases with no gene match: 9. The CDR3 loop spans 16 amino acids. Germline V gene sequence: CDR1 SEHNR, CDR2 FQNEAQ (reference sequence). The chain's CDR3 is CASSLTGTSFTDTQYF. CDR3 in DNA: TGTGCCAGCAGCCTCACCGGGACTAGTTTCACAGATACGCAGTATTTT. The variable domain in full, with the rest retrieved from reference TRBV7-9 and TRBJ2-3, is DTGVSQNPRHKITKRGQNVTFRCDPISEHNRLYWYRQTLGQGPEFLTYFQNEAQLEKSRLLSDRFSAERPKGSFSTLEIQRTEQGDSAMYLCASSLTGTSFTDTQYFGPGTRLTVL.

The rearrangement joins TRBV7-2 to TRBJ2-3; 11 bases line up with TRBD2. V lost 5 bases and J lost 3; bases outside the gene matches: 10. From germline, CDR1 is SGHTA and CDR2 FQGNSA. The CDR3 is 17 residues long. CDR3 amino acids: CASSELYSGGGTDTQYF. The CDR3 coding sequence is TGTGCCAGCAGCGAACTATATAGCGGGGGGGGTACAGATACGCAGTATTTT.

The chain has TRBV28 and TRBJ1-2; 8 nucleotides agree with TRBD1. Germline CDR1 MDHEN, CDR2 SYDVKM. J lost 2 bases, V lost 1 base, and 12 bases had no gene match. The CDR3 has 18 residues. Here the CDR3 DNA reads TGTGCCAGCAGTTTATTTTGGGGGCGGACAGGGCTCAACTATGGCTACACCTTC. It is translated as CASSLFWGRTGLNYGYTF.

The CDR3 region is CASSLFPTGGSTDTQYF. The DNA for the CDR3 is TGTGCCAGCAGTTTATTTCCCACGGGGGGAAGCACAGATACGCAGTATTTT. The chain carries TRBV27 and TRBJ2-3, with 7 nucleotides matching TRBD2. Germline V gene data show CDR1 as MNHEY and CDR2 as SMNVEV (reference sequence). There are 17 residues in the CDR3. V shed 1 base, J shed 0 bases, and the junction held 7 bases outside the gene matches.

In this sample, this clone turned up once. The chain carries TRBV14 and TRBJ2-7; 9 positions agree with TRBD2. The germline gives CDR1 SGHDN, CDR2 FVKESK. The CDR3 is 22 residues long. Trimming removed 0 bases from V and 0 bases from J; junction bases left unmatched: 21. CDR3 sequence (DNA): TGTGCCAGCAGCCAAGATCATCGAGCGGGGGGCCTCGAACGATTAAGCTCCTACGAGCAGTACTTC. It encodes CASSQDHRAGGLERLSSYEQYF.

This clone showed up just a few times. This chain uses TRBV9 with TRBJ2-7; 7 bases are a match to TRBD2. The CDR3 spans 16 residues. Germline CDR1 SGDLS, CDR2 YYNGEE. With V trimmed by 0 bases and J by 1 base, 7 bases remained unmatched. For the CDR3, the DNA is TGTGCCAGCAGCGTAGCTTCTAGCGGATTGTCCTACGAGCAGTACTTC. This gives the protein CASSVASSGLSYEQYF. The full variable domain, with the rest looked up from reference TRBV9 and TRBJ2-7, is DSGVTQTPKHLITATGQRVTLRCSPRSGDLSVYWYQQSLDQGLQFLIQYYNGEERAKGNILERFSAQQFPDLHSELNLSSLELGDSALYFCASSVASSGLSYEQYFGPGTRLTVT.